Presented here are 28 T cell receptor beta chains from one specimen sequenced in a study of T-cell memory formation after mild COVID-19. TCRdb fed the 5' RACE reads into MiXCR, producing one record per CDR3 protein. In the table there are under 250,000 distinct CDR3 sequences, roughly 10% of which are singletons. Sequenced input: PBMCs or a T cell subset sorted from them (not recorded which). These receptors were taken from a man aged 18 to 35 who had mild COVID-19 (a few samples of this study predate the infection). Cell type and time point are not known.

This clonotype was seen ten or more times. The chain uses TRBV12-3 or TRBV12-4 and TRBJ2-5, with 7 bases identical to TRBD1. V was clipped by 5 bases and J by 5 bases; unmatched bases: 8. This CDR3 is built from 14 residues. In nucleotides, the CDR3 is TGTGCCAGCAGTACGACAGGGAGTCGGGAGACCCAGTACTTC. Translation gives CASSTTGSRETQYF.

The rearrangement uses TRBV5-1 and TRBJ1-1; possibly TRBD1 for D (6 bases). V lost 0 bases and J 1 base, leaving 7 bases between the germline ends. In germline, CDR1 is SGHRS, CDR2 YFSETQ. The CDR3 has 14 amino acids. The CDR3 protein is CASSLGTENTEAFF. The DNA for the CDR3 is TGCGCCAGCAGCTTGGGGACAGAGAACACTGAAGCTTTCTTT.

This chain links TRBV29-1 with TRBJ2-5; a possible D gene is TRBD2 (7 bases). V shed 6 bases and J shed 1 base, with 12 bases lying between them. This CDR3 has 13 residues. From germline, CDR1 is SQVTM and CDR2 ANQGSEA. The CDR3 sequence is CSVMRGPQETQYF. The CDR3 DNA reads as TGCAGCGTGATGCGGGGGCCCCAAGAGACCCAGTACTTC. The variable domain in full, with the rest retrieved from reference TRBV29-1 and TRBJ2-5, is SAVISQKPSRDICQRGTSLTIQCQVDSQVTMMFWYRQQPGQSLTLIATANQGSEATYESGFVIDKFPISRPNLTFSTLTVSNMSPEDSSIYLCSVMRGPQETQYFGPGTRLLVL.

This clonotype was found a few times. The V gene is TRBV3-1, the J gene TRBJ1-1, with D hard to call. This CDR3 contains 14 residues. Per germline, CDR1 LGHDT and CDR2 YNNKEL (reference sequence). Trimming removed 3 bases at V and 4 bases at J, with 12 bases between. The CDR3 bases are TGTGCCAGCAGCCAGGAGGGTTGGGGCACTGAAGCTTTCTTT. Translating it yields CASSQEGWGTEAFF.

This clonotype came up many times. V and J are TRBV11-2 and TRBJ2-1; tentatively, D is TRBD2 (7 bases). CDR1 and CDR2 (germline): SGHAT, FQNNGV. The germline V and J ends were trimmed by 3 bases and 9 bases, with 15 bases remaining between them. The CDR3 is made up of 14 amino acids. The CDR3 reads CASSFIGGQGEQFF. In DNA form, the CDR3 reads TGTGCCAGCAGCTTTATCGGGGGGCAGGGTGAGCAGTTCTTC.

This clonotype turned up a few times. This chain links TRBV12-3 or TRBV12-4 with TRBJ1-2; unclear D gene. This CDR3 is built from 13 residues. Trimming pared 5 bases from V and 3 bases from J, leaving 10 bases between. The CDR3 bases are TGTGCCAGCAGTCCCCAACAGTACTATGGCTACACCTTC. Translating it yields CASSPQQYYGYTF.

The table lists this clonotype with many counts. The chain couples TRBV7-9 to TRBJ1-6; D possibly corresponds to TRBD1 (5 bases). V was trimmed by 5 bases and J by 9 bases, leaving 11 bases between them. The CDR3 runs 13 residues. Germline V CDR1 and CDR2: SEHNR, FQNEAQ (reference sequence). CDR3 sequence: CASSPSGGSPLHF. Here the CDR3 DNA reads TGTGCCAGCAGCCCCAGTGGGGGTTCACCCCTCCACTTT.

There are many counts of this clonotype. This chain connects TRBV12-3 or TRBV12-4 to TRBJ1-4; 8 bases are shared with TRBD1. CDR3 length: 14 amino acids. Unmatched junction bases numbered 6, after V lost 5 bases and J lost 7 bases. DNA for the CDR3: TGTGCCAGCAGTGGACAGGGCCCGGTTGAAAAACTGTTTTTT. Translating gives CASSGQGPVEKLFF.

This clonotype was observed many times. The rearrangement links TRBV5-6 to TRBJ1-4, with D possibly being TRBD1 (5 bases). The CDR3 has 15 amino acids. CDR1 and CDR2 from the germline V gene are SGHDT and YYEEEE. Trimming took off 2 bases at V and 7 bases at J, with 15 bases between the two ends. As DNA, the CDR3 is TGTGCCAGCAGCTTCTTATCCAGGGACGGTGAAAAACTGTTTTTT. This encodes CASSFLSRDGEKLFF.

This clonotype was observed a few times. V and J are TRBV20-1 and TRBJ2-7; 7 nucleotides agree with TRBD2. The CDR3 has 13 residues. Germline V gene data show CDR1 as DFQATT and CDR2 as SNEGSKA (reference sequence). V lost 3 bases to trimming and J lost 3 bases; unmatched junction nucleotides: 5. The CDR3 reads CSARGGNFYEQYF. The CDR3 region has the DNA TGCAGTGCTAGGGGGGGGAACTTCTACGAGCAGTACTTC.

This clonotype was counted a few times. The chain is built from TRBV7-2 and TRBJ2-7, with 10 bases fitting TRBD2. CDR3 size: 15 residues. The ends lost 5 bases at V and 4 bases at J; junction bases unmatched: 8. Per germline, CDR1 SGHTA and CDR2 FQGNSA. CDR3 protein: CASSPRTSGLYEQYF. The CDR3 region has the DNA TGTGCCAGCAGCCCCCGGACTAGCGGCTTATACGAGCAGTACTTC.

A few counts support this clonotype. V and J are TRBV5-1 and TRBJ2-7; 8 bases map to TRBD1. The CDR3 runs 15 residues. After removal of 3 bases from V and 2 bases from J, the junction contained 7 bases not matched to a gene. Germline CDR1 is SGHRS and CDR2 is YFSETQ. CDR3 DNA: TGCGCCAGCAGCTCCGGAGGGACAGGTGCCTACGAGCAGTACTTC. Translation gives CASSSGGTGAYEQYF. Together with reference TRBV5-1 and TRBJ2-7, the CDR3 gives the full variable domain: KAGVTQTPRYLIKTRGQQVTLSCSPISGHRSVSWYQQTPGQGLQFLFEYFSETQRNKGNFPGRFSGRQFSNSRSEMNVSTLELGDSALYLCASSSGGTGAYEQYFGPGTRLTVT.

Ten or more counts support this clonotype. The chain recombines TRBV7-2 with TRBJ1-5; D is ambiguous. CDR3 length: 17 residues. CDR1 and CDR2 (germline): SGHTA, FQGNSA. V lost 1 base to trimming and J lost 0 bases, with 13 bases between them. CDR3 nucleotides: TGTGCCAGCAGCTTAGTAATGGCGGTAGATAGCAATCAGCCCCAGCATTTT. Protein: CASSLVMAVDSNQPQHF.

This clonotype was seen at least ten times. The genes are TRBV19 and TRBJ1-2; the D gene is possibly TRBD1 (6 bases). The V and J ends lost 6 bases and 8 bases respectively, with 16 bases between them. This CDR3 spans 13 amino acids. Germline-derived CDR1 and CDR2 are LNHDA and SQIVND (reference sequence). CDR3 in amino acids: CASRESLGGGYTF. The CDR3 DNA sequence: TGTGCCAGTAGAGAGTCGCTAGGGGGAGGCTACACCTTC.

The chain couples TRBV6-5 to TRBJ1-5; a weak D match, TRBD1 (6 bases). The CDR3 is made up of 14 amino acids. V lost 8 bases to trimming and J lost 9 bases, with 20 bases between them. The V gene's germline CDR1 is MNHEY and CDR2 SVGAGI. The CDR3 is CASSFAGAGRPQHF. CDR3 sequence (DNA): TGTGCCAGCTCCTTTGCAGGGGCCGGTCGGCCCCAGCATTTT.

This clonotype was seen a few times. CDR3: CASGGTGTSSYNEQFF. CDR3 nucleotides: TGTGCCAGCGGGGGGACAGGGACAAGCTCCTACAATGAGCAGTTCTTC. The chain links TRBV6-2 or TRBV6-3 to TRBJ2-1; TRBD1 aligns across 9 bases. The CDR3 is 16 residues long. The J segment lost 0 bases and the V segment lost 8 bases, leaving 8 bases of the junction unmatched. The V gene's germline CDR1 is MNHEY and CDR2 SVGEGT.

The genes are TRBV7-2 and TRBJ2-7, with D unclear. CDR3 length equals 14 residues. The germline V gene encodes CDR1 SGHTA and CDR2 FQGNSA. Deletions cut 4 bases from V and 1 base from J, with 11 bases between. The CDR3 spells CASSSPIRSYEQYF. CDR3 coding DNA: TGTGCCAGCAGCTCCCCAATCAGGTCCTACGAGCAGTACTTC.

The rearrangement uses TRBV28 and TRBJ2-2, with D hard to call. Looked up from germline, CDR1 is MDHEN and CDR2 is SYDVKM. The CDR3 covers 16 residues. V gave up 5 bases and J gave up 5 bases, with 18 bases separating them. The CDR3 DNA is TGTGCCAGCAGTCCCACCGGCGTCGACGTAACCGGGGAGCTGTTTTTT. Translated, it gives CASSPTGVDVTGELFF.

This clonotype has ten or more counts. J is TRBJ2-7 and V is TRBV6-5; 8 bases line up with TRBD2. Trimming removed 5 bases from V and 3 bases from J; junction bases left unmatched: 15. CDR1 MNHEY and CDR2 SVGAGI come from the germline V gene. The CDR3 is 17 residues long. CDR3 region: CASSRRTGGAEDYEQYF. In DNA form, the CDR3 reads TGTGCCAGCAGTCGTCGAACCGGGGGGGCCGAGGACTACGAGCAGTACTTC.

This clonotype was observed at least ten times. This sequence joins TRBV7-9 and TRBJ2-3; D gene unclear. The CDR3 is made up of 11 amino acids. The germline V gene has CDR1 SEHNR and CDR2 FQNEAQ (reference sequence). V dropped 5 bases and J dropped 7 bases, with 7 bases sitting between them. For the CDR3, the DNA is TGTGCCAGCAGCCGACCGAATACGCAGTATTTT. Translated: CASSRPNTQYF.

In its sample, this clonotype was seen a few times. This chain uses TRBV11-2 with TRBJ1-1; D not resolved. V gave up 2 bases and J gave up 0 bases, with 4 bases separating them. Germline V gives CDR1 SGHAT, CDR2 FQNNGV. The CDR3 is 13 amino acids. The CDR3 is CASSLILNTEAFF. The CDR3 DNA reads TGTGCCAGCAGCTTAATCCTGAACACTGAAGCTTTCTTT.

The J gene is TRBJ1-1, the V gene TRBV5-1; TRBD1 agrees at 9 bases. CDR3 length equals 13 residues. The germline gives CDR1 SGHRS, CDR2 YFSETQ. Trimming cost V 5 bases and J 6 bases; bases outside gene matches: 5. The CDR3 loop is CASRVDRGAEAFF. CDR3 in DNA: TGCGCCAGCAGGGTGGACAGGGGAGCTGAAGCTTTCTTT.

The CDR3 region is CASRSSGRGELFF. The CDR3 nucleotides read TGTGCCAGCAGGTCCAGTGGGCGAGGGGAGCTGTTTTTT. The gene calls are TRBV12-3 or TRBV12-4 and TRBJ2-2; the D is unclear. V was cut by 6 bases and J by 8 bases, with 13 bases left in between. The length of the CDR3 is 13 residues.

This CDR3 is CASSFPGGDFVPEAFF. For the CDR3, the DNA is TGTGCCAGCAGCTTCCCGGGCGGGGACTTCGTACCTGAAGCTTTCTTT. The rearrangement links TRBV5-4 to TRBJ1-1, with a tentative D call TRBD1 (5 bases). The CDR3 has 16 amino acids. The V gene's germline CDR1 is SGHNT and CDR2 YYREEE (reference sequence). Trimming took off 2 bases at V and 6 bases at J, with 20 bases between the two ends. The complete variable domain, with remaining parts taken from reference TRBV5-4 and TRBJ1-1, reads ETGVTQSPTHLIKTRGQQVTLRCSSQSGHNTVSWYQQALGQGPQFIFQYYREEENGRGNFPPRFSGLQFPNYSSELNVNALELDDSALYLCASSFPGGDFVPEAFFGQGTRLTVV.

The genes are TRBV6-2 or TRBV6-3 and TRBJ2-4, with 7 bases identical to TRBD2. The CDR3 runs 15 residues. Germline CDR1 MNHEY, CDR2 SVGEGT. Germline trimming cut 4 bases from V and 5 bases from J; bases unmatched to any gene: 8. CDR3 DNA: TGTGCCAGCAGTTTCTTCCGGGACTATGAAAACATTCAGTACTTC. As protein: CASSFFRDYENIQYF.

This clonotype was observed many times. CDR3 nucleotides: TGTGCCAGCAGCTTGCTCAGGGGAAACGAGCAGTACTTC. Amino acids: CASSLLRGNEQYF. The genes are TRBV7-2 and TRBJ2-7; possible D gene TRBD1, 6 bases. Trimming pared 3 bases from V and 5 bases from J, leaving 11 bases between. The germline V gene encodes CDR1 SGHTA and CDR2 FQGNSA. The CDR3 extends over 13 amino acids.

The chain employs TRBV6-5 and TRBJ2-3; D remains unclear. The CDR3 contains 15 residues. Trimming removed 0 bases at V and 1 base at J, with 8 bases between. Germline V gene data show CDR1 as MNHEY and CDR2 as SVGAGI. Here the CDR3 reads CASSYSGQGTDTQYF. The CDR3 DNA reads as TGTGCCAGCAGTTACTCGGGTCAGGGCACAGATACGCAGTATTTT.

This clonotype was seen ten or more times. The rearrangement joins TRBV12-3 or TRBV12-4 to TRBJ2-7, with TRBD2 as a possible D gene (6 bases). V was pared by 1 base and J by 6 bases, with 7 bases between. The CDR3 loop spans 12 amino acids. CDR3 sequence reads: CASSLGLVEQYF. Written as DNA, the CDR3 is TGTGCCAGCAGTTTAGGACTAGTCGAGCAGTACTTC.